The 7 T cell receptor beta chains given below trace back to one sample, sequenced in a study of shared clonotypes between healthy human individuals. Using immunoSEQ multiplex PCR, the repertoire was profiled, and TCRdb retains in-frame clones only, with some absent. This sample has some 2.1 million clones, with 90% to 95% found just once. Sequenced: naive CD4+ T cells sorted from blood. Sample subset: CD45RA+ positively selected. These receptors were obtained from a man between 18 and 35 years old in good health.

The chain combines TRBV18 with TRBJ1-6, with D tentatively TRBD1 (5 bases). This CDR3 is 17 amino acids long. V lost 3 bases and J 0 bases, leaving 12 bases between the germline ends. Germline V lookup: CDR1 KGHSH, CDR2 LQKENI. This CDR3 reads CASSPTVSSSYNSPLHF. CDR3 nucleotides: TGTGCCAGCTCACCGACAGTATCTAGCTCCTATAATTCACCCCTCCACTTT.

This chain connects TRBV12-5 to TRBJ2-5; D gene ambiguous. The germline V gene has CDR1 LGHNT and CDR2 FRNRAP. The V end lost 5 bases, the J end lost 4 bases, and 14 bases lay between the germline ends. CDR3 size: 14 residues. This CDR3 is CASGGIGRVETQYF. The CDR3 DNA follows: TGTGCTAGTGGTGGGATAGGCCGGGTAGAGACCCAGTACTTC.

The chain joins TRBV18 to TRBJ2-7, with D possibly matching TRBD1 (6 bases). V lost 1 base and J 1 base, leaving 14 bases between the germline ends. The CDR3 is 16 amino acids. CDR1 is KGHSH and CDR2 is LQKENI in the germline V gene. CDR3 in DNA: TGTGCCAGCTCACCACTCCGGGACATACGGTCCTACGAGCAGTACTTC. Translating it yields CASSPLRDIRSYEQYF.

The sample holds one count of this clone. This chain connects TRBV27 to TRBJ2-2, with 9 bases fitting TRBD1. CDR3 length: 17 residues. V lost 8 bases to trimming and J lost 0 bases; unmatched junction nucleotides: 10. Looked up from germline, CDR1 is MNHEY and CDR2 is SMNVEV (reference sequence). CDR3 in DNA: TGTGCCAGCTTGAGAGGACAGGGGCCTCCGAACACCGGGGAGCTGTTTTTT. It yields the protein CASLRGQGPPNTGELFF.

This chain links TRBV7-6 with TRBJ2-7, with TRBD2 matching over 9 bases. Germline trimming cut 5 bases from V and 0 bases from J; bases unmatched to any gene: 8. The germline CDR1 and CDR2 sequences are SGHVS and FNYEAQ. The CDR3 runs to 16 residues. Here the CDR3 DNA reads TGTGCCAGCAGCCCTGCGACTAGCGGAAGCTCCTACGAGCAGTACTTC. Translation gives CASSPATSGSSYEQYF.

The chain links TRBV5-8 to TRBJ2-7, with D perhaps TRBD1 (5 bases). Trimming removed 4 bases at V and 1 base at J, with 12 bases between. Germline V gene lookup returns CDR1 SGHTS and CDR2 YDEGEE. CDR3 length: 14 amino acids. DNA for the CDR3: TGTGCCAGCAGCGCCCAGGGCCTATCCTACGAGCAGTACTTC. Its translation: CASSAQGLSYEQYF.

V gene TRBV14 combines with J gene TRBJ1-6; D ambiguous. The V gene's germline CDR1 is SGHDN and CDR2 FVKESK. With 4 bases removed from V and 7 bases from J, the gap between germline ends came to 11 bases. The CDR3 extends over 14 amino acids. This CDR3 is CASSRRFVNSPLHF. The CDR3 DNA is TGTGCCAGCAGCCGGCGGTTTGTGAATTCACCCCTCCACTTT. The full variable domain, completed using reference TRBV14 and TRBJ1-6, is EAGVTQFPSHSVIEKGQTVTLRCDPISGHDNLYWYRRVMGKEIKFLLHFVKESKQDESGMPNNRFLAERTGGTYSTLKVQPAELEDSGVYFCASSRRFVNSPLHFGNGTRLTVT.